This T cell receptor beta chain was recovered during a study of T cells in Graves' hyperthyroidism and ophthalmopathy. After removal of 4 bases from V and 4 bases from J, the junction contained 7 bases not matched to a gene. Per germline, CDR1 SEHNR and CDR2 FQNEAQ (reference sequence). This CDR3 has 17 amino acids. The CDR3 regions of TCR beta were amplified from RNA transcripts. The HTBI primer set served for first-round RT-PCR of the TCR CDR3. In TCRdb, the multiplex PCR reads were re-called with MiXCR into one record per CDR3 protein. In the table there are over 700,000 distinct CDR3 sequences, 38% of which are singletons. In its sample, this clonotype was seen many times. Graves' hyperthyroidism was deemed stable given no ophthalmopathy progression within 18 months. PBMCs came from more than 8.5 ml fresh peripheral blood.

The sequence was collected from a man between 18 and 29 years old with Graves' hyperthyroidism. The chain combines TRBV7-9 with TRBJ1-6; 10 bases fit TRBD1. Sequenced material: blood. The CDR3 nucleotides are TGTGCCAGCAGCTATGGGGGACAGGGGACATATAATTCACCCCTCCACTTT. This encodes CASSYGGQGTYNSPLHF. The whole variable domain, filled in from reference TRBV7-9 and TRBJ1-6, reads DTGVSQNPRHKITKRGQNVTFRCDPISEHNRLYWYRQTLGQGPEFLTYFQNEAQLEKSRLLSDRFSAERPKGSFSTLEIQRTEQGDSAMYLCASSYGGQGTYNSPLHFGNGTRLTVT.